This T cell receptor (beta chain) was observed in a study of vaccination and CD4 T cells after COVID-19. At the level of the study: No peptide, an HIV-1 Nef pool, or a CEFX pool was what each control culture received.

Sequence data for DNA of cultured CD4+ T cells were generated by the Oncomine TCR Beta short-read assay. DNA came from CD4+ T cells after culture. MiXCR was run by TCRdb on the PCR reads, yielding one entry per CDR3 protein. This table has more than 9,000 distinct CDR3 sequences, more than 25% appearing once. Treatment here: roughly nine-day PBMC culture with coronavirus spike peptide pools or control peptides (ViraFEST assay). The unexposed donor provided CD4+ T cells, which were taken before the COVID-19 pandemic (2011-2018). Both SARS-CoV-2 S/N and four cold-coronavirus spikes were used, cells permitting, to probe CD4+ T cells of unexposed donors. The V end was cut by 8 bases, the J end by 4 bases, with 15 bases between. The germline V gene has CDR1 MNHNS and CDR2 SASEGT. This CDR3 spans 14 amino acids. Study outcomes and limitations: The appearance of a median roughly 83% of reactive clones in convalescent patients occurred only post-vaccination.

This clonotype was detected a few times. The target antigen is unknown. The sequence came from a human donor in good health. Sequencing input: CD4+ T cells from blood, cultured in vitro. The chain has TRBV6-1 and TRBJ2-1; D tentatively fits TRBD1 or TRBD2 (6 bases each). This CDR3 reads CASRYSGAYNEQFF. The DNA of the CDR3 is TGTGCCAGCCGATATTCGGGGGCTTACAATGAGCAGTTCTTC.